These 20 T cell receptor beta chains originate from one sample sequenced in a study of Ad26.COV2.S vaccination and SARS-CoV-2 variants. This table comes from immunoSEQ multiplex PCR, and its TCRdb copy is limited to in-frame clones, with some not included. The profile shows roughly 700,000 clones, 80% to 90% of them singletons. Regarding treatment: 19 received Ad26.COV2.S at low or high dose, single or two shots; several received placebo; per-sample allocation not given. Sampling happened 63 days after the first vaccine or placebo injection. The sequenced sample was peripheral blood, obtained in a trial of Ad26.COV2.S vaccine versus placebo. The receptors come from a person between 18 and 60 years old who received the Ad26.COV2.S COVID-19 vaccine or a placebo.

The chain is built from TRBV20-1 and TRBJ2-7; the D is unclear. Germline-derived CDR1 and CDR2 are DFQATT and SNEGSKA (reference sequence). The CDR3 totals 10 residues. Trimming cost V 5 bases and J 7 bases, with 9 bases left between them. The DNA of the CDR3 is TGCAGTGCTGGGATGGGTGAGCAGTACTTC. This gives the protein CSAGMGEQYF.

V and J are TRBV19 and TRBJ2-5; D is unresolved. This CDR3 spans 14 amino acids. Germline V gene data show CDR1 as LNHDA and CDR2 as SQIVND (reference sequence). Trimming shortened V by 3 bases and J by 2 bases, and 10 bases separated the two germline ends. CDR3 in amino acids: CASSISSPQETQYF. The CDR3 DNA sequence: TGTGCCAGTAGTATTTCTTCTCCTCAAGAGACCCAGTACTTC.

V is TRBV5-1 and J is TRBJ2-1; the D is unclear. The CDR3 runs 11 residues. In germline, CDR1 is SGHRS, CDR2 YFSETQ. The V gene lost 2 bases and the J gene lost 7 bases, with 4 bases spanning the gap. CDR3 region: CASSFRNEQFF. DNA for the CDR3: TGCGCCAGCAGCTTTCGGAATGAGCAGTTCTTC.

V is TRBV3-1 (or the pseudogene TRBV3-2) and J is TRBJ2-5; D not resolved. The CDR3 has 14 residues. Germline values: CDR1 LGHDT, CDR2 YNNKEL (reference sequence). V dropped 4 bases and J dropped 5 bases, with 14 bases sitting between them. This CDR3 is CASSPGQTGETQYF. DNA for the CDR3: TGTGCCAGCAGCCCGGGCCAGACCGGGGAGACCCAGTACTTC.

As regards this clone: Different DNA sequences within this sample yield the same CDR3. This rearrangement joins TRBV2 to TRBJ1-1, with unresolved D. Germline CDR1 SNHLY, CDR2 FYNNEI. V shed 9 bases and J shed 1 base, with 9 bases lying between them. The length of the CDR3 is 12 residues. CDR3: CASTPGNTEAFF. CDR3 bases: TGTGCCAGTACCCCAGGGAACACTGAAGCTTTCTTT.

CDR3 DNA: TGTGCCAGCAGCCGGGCGGGCTCAGAAGCTTTCTTT. Residues: CASSRAGSEAFF. The genes are TRBV5-4 and TRBJ1-1, with D uncertain. Trimming pared 4 bases from V and 8 bases from J, leaving 12 bases between. The CDR3 totals 12 residues. CDR1 and CDR2 (germline): SGHNT, YYREEE (reference sequence).

In regard to this clone: The junction does not match germline at one end; this may be a read error. The gene calls are TRBV3-1 (or the pseudogene TRBV3-2) and TRBJ2-1; a weak D match, TRBD1 (6 bases). The length of the CDR3 is 12 residues. Germline CDR1 and CDR2: LGHDT and YNNKEL (reference sequence). Written as DNA, the CDR3 is TGTGCCAGCAGCTATAAAGGGACAACTAATATCTTC. This gives the protein CASSYKGTTNIF.

The gene calls are TRBV5-1 and TRBJ2-3; 13 bases are shared with TRBD2. CDR1 and CDR2 (germline): SGHRS, YFSETQ. The V gene end was trimmed by 0 bases and the J gene end by 6 bases; junction bases not matched to a gene: 4. The CDR3 contains 16 residues. CDR3 nucleotide sequence: TGCGCCAGCAGCTTGGGGACTAGCGGGAGTGGGGATACGCAGTATTTT. Amino acids: CASSLGTSGSGDTQYF.

The CDR3 nucleotides read TGTGCCAGCAGCTCTTACCCCTCGACTAGCGGGGGGGCCTACGAGCAGTACTTC. This translates into CASSSYPSTSGGAYEQYF. V usage is TRBV7-2 and J usage is TRBJ2-7; 14 bases are shared with TRBD2. This CDR3 has 18 residues. Germline CDR1 reads SGHTA; CDR2 reads FQGNSA. Unmatched junction bases numbered 10, after V lost 4 bases and J lost 2 bases. The whole variable domain, remainder taken from reference TRBV7-2 and TRBJ2-7, is GAGVSQSPSNKVTEKGKDVELRCDPISGHTALYWYRQSLGQGLEFLIYFQGNSAPDKSGLPSDRFSAERTGGSVSTLTIQRTQQEDSAVYLCASSSYPSTSGGAYEQYFGPGTRLTVT.

The rearrangement uses TRBV18 and TRBJ2-7; 7 positions match TRBD1. CDR1 and CDR2 from the germline V gene are KGHSH and LQKENI. This CDR3 region has 15 residues. The V and J ends lost 0 bases and 3 bases, in that order; junction bases with no gene match: 5. CDR3: CASSPPLTGFYEQYF. The CDR3 nucleotides are TGTGCCAGCTCACCACCGTTGACAGGGTTCTACGAGCAGTACTTC.

The chain uses TRBV7-8 and TRBJ2-7; the match to TRBD2 covers 11 bases. This CDR3 spans 15 amino acids. CDR1 SGHVS and CDR2 FQNEAQ come from the germline V gene. V shed 1 base, J shed 5 bases, and the junction held 4 bases outside the gene matches. The CDR3 DNA reads as TGTGCCAGCAGCTTAGGGACTAGCGGGCAGAACGAGCAGTACTTC. Its protein product is CASSLGTSGQNEQYF.

V and J are TRBV15 and TRBJ1-5; D is undetermined. Germline V lookup: CDR1 LNHNV, CDR2 YYDKDF (reference sequence). Trimming stripped 0 bases from V and 6 bases from J, with 6 bases between. CDR3 length equals 13 residues. CDR3 coding DNA: TGTGCCACCAGCAGAGATGGGCCTCAGCCCCAGCATTTT. Translated: CATSRDGPQPQHF. Full variable domain (missing parts from reference TRBV15 and TRBJ1-5): DAMVIQNPRYQVTQFGKPVTLSCSQTLNHNVMYWYQQKSSQAPKLLFHYYDKDFNNEADTPDNFQSRRPNTSFCFLDIRSPGLGDTAMYLCATSRDGPQPQHFGDGTRLSIL.

The V gene is TRBV7-8, the J gene TRBJ2-1; D possibly corresponds to TRBD1 (6 bases). The V gene lost 6 bases and the J gene lost 4 bases, with 16 bases spanning the gap. Per germline, CDR1 SGHVS and CDR2 FQNEAQ. There are 15 residues in the CDR3. The CDR3 reads CASSQGTTPYNEQFF. DNA of the CDR3: TGTGCCAGCAGTCAGGGGACAACCCCTTACAATGAGCAGTTCTTC.

V gene TRBV7-9 combines with J gene TRBJ1-4; 7 positions match TRBD1. Germline V gene sequence: CDR1 SEHNR, CDR2 FQNEAQ (reference sequence). V was pared by 3 bases and J by 8 bases, with 6 bases of the junction left unmatched. The CDR3 runs 14 residues. For the CDR3, the DNA is TGTGCCAGCAGCTTTAGACAGGGCACAGAAAAACTGTTTTTT. It is translated as CASSFRQGTEKLFF.

The rearrangement joins TRBV11-2 to TRBJ1-3; a weak D match, TRBD1 (6 bases). Trimming cost V 1 base and J 2 bases, with 6 bases left between them. This CDR3 has 14 amino acids. Germline loops: CDR1 SGHAT, CDR2 FQNNGV. CDR3 DNA: TGTGCCAGCAGCTTAGCAGGGGCTGGAAACACCATATATTTT. Translating gives CASSLAGAGNTIYF. Complete variable domain (other parts from reference TRBV11-2 and TRBJ1-3): EAGVAQSPRYKIIEKRQSVAFWCNPISGHATLYWYQQILGQGPKLLIQFQNNGVVDDSQLPKDRFSAERLKGVDSTLKIQPAKLEDSAVYLCASSLAGAGNTIYFGEGSWLTVV.

The V call is TRBV6-1, the J call TRBJ2-3; no reliable D call. The CDR3 is 16 residues long. CDR1 and CDR2 from the germline V gene are MNHNS and SASEGT. With 3 bases removed from V and 4 bases from J, the gap between germline ends came to 17 bases. The CDR3 reads CASSDGVSPEADTQYF. The CDR3 region has the DNA TGTGCCAGCAGTGACGGAGTAAGTCCCGAGGCAGATACGCAGTATTTT.

This clone was seen only a few times. The genes are TRBV18 and TRBJ2-7, with D hard to call. Trimming removed 4 bases at V and 6 bases at J, with 13 bases between. Germline CDR1 KGHSH, CDR2 LQKENI. The CDR3 runs to 13 residues. CDR3 region: CASSRIDASEQYF. The CDR3 DNA follows: TGTGCCAGCTCACGTATAGATGCCTCCGAGCAGTACTTC.

This sequence joins TRBV30 and TRBJ2-7, with a possible D match to TRBD2 (6 bases). V lost 4 bases, J lost 1 base, and 14 bases lay in between. Per the germline V gene, CDR1 is GTSNPN and CDR2 is SVGIG (reference sequence). The CDR3 loop spans 14 amino acids. The CDR3 nucleotides read TGTGCCTGGACCCTGGGGGGAGGATCCTACGAGCAGTACTTC. It codes for CAWTLGGGSYEQYF.

CDR3 protein: CSVAPTGFGYTF. The DNA for the CDR3 is TGCAGCGTAGCACCTACAGGGTTTGGCTACACCTTC. The gene calls are TRBV29-1 and TRBJ1-2, with a tentative D call TRBD1 (6 bases). Trimming shortened V by 6 bases and J by 7 bases, and 15 bases separated the two germline ends. CDR1 is SQVTM, CDR2 ANQGSEA, per germline. CDR3 length: 12 residues.

The chain employs TRBV3-1 (or the pseudogene TRBV3-2) and TRBJ1-1; the D gene is possibly TRBD1 (5 bases). This CDR3 is built from 15 residues. The V gene lost 0 bases and the J gene lost 4 bases, with 12 bases spanning the gap. Germline V gives CDR1 LGHDT, CDR2 YNNKEL (reference sequence). In nucleotides, the CDR3 is TGTGCCAGCAGCCAAGATGAGGGGAGGAGCACTGAAGCTTTCTTT. Translated: CASSQDEGRSTEAFF.